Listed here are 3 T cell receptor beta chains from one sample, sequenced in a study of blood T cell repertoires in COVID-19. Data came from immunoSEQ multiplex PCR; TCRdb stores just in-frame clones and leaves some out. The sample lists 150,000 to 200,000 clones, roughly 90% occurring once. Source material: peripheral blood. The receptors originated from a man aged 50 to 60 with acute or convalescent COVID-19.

CDR3 residues: CASSSGHQSYNEQFF. The CDR3, as DNA: TGTGCCAGCAGCTCAGGACACCAGTCCTACAATGAGCAGTTCTTC. The chain carries TRBV11-2 and TRBJ2-1; possible D gene TRBD1, 5 bases. Germline values: CDR1 SGHAT, CDR2 FQNNGV. CDR3 length equals 15 residues. Trimming shortened V by 4 bases and J by 1 base, and 11 bases separated the two germline ends.

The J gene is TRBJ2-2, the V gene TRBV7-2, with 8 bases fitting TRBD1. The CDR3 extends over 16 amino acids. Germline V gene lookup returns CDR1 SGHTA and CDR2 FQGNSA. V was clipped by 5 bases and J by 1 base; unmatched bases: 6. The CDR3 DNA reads TGTGCCAGCAGCCCCTCGACAGGGGTGAACACCGGGGAGCTGTTTTTT. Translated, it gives CASSPSTGVNTGELFF.

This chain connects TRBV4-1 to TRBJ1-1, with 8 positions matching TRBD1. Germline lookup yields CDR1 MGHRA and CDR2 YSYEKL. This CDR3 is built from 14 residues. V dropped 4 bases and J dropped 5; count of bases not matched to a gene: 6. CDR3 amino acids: CASSLQGGDTEAFF. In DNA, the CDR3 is TGCGCCAGCAGCCTACAGGGGGGGGATACTGAAGCTTTCTTT.